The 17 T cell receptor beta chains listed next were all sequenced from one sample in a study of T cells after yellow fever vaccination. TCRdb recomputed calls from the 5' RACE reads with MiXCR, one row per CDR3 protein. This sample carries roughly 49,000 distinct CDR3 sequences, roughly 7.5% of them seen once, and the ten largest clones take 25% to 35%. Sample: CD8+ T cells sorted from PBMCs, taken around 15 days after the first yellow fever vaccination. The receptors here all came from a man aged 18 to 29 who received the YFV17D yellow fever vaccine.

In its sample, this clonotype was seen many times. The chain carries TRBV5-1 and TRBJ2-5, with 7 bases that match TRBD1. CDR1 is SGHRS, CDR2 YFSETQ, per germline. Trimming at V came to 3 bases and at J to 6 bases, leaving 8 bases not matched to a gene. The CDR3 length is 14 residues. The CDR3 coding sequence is TGCGCCAGCAGCTCGACAGGGCGATGGAAGACCCAGTACTTC. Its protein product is CASSSTGRWKTQYF.

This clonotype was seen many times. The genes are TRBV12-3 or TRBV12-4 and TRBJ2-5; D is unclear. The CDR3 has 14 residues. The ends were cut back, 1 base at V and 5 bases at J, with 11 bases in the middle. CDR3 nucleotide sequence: TGTGCCAGCAGTTTAGGCCGACGGTCGGAGACCCAGTACTTC. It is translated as CASSLGRRSETQYF.

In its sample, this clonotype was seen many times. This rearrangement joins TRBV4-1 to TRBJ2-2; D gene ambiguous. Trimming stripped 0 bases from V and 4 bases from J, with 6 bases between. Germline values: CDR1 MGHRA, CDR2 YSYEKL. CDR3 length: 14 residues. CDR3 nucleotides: TGCGCCAGCAGCCAAGACCCCAGCACCGGGGAGCTGTTTTTT. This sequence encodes CASSQDPSTGELFF.

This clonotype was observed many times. This CDR3 is CSARGTGGDYEQYV. The CDR3 DNA reads TGCAGTGCTAGAGGGACAGGGGGGGATTACGAGCAGTACGTC. V usage is TRBV20-1 and J usage is TRBJ2-7; 10 nucleotides line up with TRBD1. V trimming: 1 base; J trimming: 4 bases; junction bases outside the gene matches: 4. The CDR3 is made up of 14 amino acids. Germline loops: CDR1 DFQATT, CDR2 SNEGSKA (reference sequence).

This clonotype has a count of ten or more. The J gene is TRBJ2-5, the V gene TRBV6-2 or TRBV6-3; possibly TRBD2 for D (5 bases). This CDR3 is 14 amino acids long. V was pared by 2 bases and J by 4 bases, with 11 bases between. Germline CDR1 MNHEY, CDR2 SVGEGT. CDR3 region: CASSYTPLVETQYF. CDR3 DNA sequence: TGTGCCAGCAGTTACACCCCACTAGTAGAGACCCAGTACTTC.

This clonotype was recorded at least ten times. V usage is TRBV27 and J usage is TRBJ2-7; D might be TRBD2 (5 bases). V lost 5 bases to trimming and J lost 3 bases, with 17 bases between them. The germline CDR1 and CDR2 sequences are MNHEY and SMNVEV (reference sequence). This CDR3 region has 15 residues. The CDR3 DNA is TGTGCCAGCAGTCCTCTCGGACTCCTCAGCTACGAGCAGTACTTC. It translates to CASSPLGLLSYEQYF.

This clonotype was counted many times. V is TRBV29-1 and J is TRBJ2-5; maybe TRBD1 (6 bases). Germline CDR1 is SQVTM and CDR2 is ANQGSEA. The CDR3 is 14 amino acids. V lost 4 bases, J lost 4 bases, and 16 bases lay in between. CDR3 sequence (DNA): TGCAGCGTTGGCCCCACAGGGCAGGGAGAGACCCAGTACTTC. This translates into CSVGPTGQGETQYF.

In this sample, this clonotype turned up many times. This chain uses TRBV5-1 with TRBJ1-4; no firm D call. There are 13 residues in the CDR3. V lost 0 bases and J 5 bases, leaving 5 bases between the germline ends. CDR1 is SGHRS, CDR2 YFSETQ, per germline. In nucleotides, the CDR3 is TGCGCCAGCAGCTTGGGCAGCAATGAAAAACTGTTTTTT. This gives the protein CASSLGSNEKLFF. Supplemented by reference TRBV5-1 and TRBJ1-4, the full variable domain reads KAGVTQTPRYLIKTRGQQVTLSCSPISGHRSVSWYQQTPGQGLQFLFEYFSETQRNKGNFPGRFSGRQFSNSRSEMNVSTLELGDSALYLCASSLGSNEKLFFGSGTQLSVL.

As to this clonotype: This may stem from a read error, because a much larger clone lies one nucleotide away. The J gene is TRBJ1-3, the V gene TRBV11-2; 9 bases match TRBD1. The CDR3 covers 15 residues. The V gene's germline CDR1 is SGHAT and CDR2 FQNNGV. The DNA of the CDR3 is TGTGCCAGCAGCCTAAACAGGGGGCCTGGAAGCACCATATATTTT. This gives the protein CASSLNRGPGSTIYF.

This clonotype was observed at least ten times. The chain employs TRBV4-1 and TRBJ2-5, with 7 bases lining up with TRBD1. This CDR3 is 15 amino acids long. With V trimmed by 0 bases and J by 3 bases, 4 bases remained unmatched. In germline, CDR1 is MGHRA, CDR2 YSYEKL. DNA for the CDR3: TGCGCCAGCAGCCAAGAAGACAGGGAAAAAGAGACCCAGTACTTC. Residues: CASSQEDREKETQYF.

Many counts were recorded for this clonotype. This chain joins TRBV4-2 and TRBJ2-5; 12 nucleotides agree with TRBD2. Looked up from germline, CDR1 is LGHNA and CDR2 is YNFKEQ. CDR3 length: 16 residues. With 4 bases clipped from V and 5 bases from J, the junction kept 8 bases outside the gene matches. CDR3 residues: CASSPRTSGDGETQYF. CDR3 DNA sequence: TGTGCCAGCAGCCCGAGGACTAGCGGGGACGGGGAGACCCAGTACTTC.

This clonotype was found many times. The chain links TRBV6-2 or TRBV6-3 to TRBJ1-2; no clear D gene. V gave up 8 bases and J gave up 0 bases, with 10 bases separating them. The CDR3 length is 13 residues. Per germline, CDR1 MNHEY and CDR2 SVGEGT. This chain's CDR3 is CASSVATNYGYTF. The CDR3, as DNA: TGTGCCAGCTCCGTGGCCACTAACTATGGCTACACCTTC.

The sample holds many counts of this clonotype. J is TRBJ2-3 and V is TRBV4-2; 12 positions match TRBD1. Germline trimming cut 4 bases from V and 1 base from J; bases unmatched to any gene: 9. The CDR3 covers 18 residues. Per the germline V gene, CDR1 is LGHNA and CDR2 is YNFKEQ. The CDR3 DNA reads TGTGCCAGCAGCCGGGGAATCGGGACAGGGGGCGGCACAGATACGCAGTATTTT. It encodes CASSRGIGTGGGTDTQYF.

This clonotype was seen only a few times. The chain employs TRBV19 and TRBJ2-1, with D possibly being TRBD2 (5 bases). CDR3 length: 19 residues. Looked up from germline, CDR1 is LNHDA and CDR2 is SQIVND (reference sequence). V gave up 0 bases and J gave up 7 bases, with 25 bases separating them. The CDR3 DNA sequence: TGTGCCAGTAGTATAGATCTATGGGAGCGAGCTATTGCCGGGAATGAGCAGTTCTTC. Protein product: CASSIDLWERAIAGNEQFF.

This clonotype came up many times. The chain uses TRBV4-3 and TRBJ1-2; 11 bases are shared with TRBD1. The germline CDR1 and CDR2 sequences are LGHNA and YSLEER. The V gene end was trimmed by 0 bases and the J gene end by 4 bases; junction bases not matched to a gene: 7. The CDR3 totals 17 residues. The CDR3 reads CASSQDQGGQGAYGYTF. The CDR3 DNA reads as TGCGCCAGCAGCCAAGATCAAGGCGGACAGGGGGCCTATGGCTACACCTTC.

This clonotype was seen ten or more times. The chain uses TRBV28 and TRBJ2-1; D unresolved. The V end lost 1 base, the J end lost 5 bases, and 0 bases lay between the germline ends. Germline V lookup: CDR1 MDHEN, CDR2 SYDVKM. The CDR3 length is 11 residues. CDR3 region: CASSLYNEQFF. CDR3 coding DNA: TGTGCCAGCAGTTTATACAATGAGCAGTTCTTC.

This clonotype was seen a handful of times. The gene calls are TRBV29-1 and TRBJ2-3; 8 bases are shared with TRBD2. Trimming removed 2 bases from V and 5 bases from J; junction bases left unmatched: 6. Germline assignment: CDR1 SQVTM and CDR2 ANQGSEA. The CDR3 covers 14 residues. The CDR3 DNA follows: TGCAGCGTTGAACTAGCGGGCCGGGGAGATACGCAGTATTTT. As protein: CSVELAGRGDTQYF.